This T cell receptor beta chain was found in a study of blood T cell repertoires in COVID-19. Whole-study context: Researchers got acute and convalescent COVID-19 samples from the United States, Italy and Spain.

The germline V gene encodes CDR1 SGHNT and CDR2 YYREEE (reference sequence). V shed 2 bases and J 5 bases; nucleotides not matched to a gene: 7. There are 15 residues in the CDR3. Measured with immunoSEQ multiplex PCR; TCRdb has only the in-frame clones, and not every one. The sample lists under 200,000 clones, 75% to 90% seen once, with around 8.4% in the top ten. Source material: peripheral blood. The chain links TRBV5-4 to TRBJ2-5, with 9 nucleotides matching TRBD2. This sequence was found in an elderly woman with active or convalescent COVID-19. This CDR3 is CASSFQRGAGETQYF. The CDR3 DNA is TGTGCCAGCAGCTTTCAGCGGGGGGCCGGGGAGACCCAGTACTTC.